This T cell receptor beta chain was documented in a study of beta chain features in type 1 diabetes. On the study more broadly: Cells sorted and examined across all samples totaled approximately 100 million.

Regarding the study as a whole: Naive, central memory and Treg TCRB repertoires seemed to resemble each other more closely in patients than they did in healthy donors. Moderate yet significant TCRB CDR3 shortening was seen in Type 1 diabetes patients in all four CD4+ subsets. Any HLA-type effect on TCRB rearrangement remained unresolved here.

Isolated RNA was reverse transcribed in full, so expressed TCRB transcripts were sequenced. For naive, central memory and regulatory T cell samples, reads averaged roughly 3.7 million. Repertoires were generated with immunoSEQ multiplex PCR, while TCRdb's copy carries only in-frame clones and drops some. The sample has roughly 160,000 clones, almost 8% seen once. Of note for this clone: Its antigen is undetermined.

V was pared by 0 bases and J by 4 bases, with 21 bases between. The CDR3 contains 18 residues. Germline V gives CDR1 MNHNS, CDR2 SASEGT. This sequence was found in a man between 18 and 35 years old with type 1 diabetes. The sample comprised central memory CD4+ T cells from blood. This chain uses TRBV6-1 with TRBJ2-5, with D possibly being TRBD2 (7 bases). The CDR3 DNA follows: TGTGCCAGCAGTGAAGCGCTTGCGGGGGCTGCGGTGGGAGAGACCCAGTACTTC. This encodes CASSEALAGAAVGETQYF.